The 9 T cell receptor beta chains given below trace back to one sample, sequenced in a study of T cells in pancreatic ductal adenocarcinoma. The table came from immunoSEQ multiplex PCR; TCRdb's copy has only in-frame clones and leaves some out. The sample has more than 4,000 clones, around 68% seen once. Selected pancreatic ductal adenocarcinoma patients had undergone surgery without neoadjuvant therapy. Material: pancreatic tumor tissue. The source is a human donor with pancreatic ductal adenocarcinoma.

This clone was picked up a small number of times. V is TRBV7-9 and J is TRBJ1-2, with D possibly TRBD1 on 6 matching bases. The CDR3 length is 15 residues. V lost 4 bases, J lost 1 base, and 13 bases lay in between. Germline loops: CDR1 SEHNR, CDR2 FQNEAQ (reference sequence). CDR3 region: CASSSGRGSNYGYTF. The CDR3 DNA reads as TGTGCCAGCAGCTCAGGCAGGGGCAGTAACTATGGCTACACCTTC.

This clone has more than one count but fewer than ten. The rearrangement links TRBV4-1 to TRBJ2-7; D not certain. This CDR3 spans 14 amino acids. Germline CDR1 is MGHRA and CDR2 is YSYEKL. The V and J ends lost 2 bases and 3 bases respectively, with 11 bases between them. The CDR3, as DNA: TGCGCCAGCAGCCAATCGTCCACACGCTACGAGCAGTACTTC. It codes for CASSQSSTRYEQYF.

This CDR3 is CASSSRQGAYEQYF. Written as DNA, the CDR3 is TGTGCCAGCAGCTCGAGACAGGGGGCCTACGAGCAGTACTTC. J is TRBJ2-7 and V is TRBV7-6, with 9 bases that match TRBD1. Per the germline V gene, CDR1 is SGHVS and CDR2 is FNYEAQ. V was clipped by 4 bases and J by 2 bases; unmatched bases: 3. The CDR3 spans 14 residues.

The chain has TRBV5-4 and TRBJ2-3; D remains unclear. The V end lost 4 bases, the J end lost 4 bases, and 13 bases lay between the germline ends. This CDR3 spans 14 amino acids. Germline values: CDR1 SGHNT, CDR2 YYREEE (reference sequence). The CDR3 is CASSVAKTADTQYF. In nucleotides, the CDR3 is TGTGCCAGCAGCGTAGCCAAAACAGCAGATACGCAGTATTTT.

This rearrangement joins TRBV7-6 to TRBJ2-5, with 8 bases lining up with TRBD2. The CDR3 totals 11 residues. Germline CDR1 and CDR2: SGHVS and FNYEAQ. V trimming: 5 bases; J trimming: 10 bases; junction bases outside the gene matches: 3. The CDR3 sequence is CASSPAGDQYF. The CDR3 bases are TGTGCCAGCAGCCCAGCGGGGGACCAGTACTTC. Supplemented by reference TRBV7-6 and TRBJ2-5, the full variable domain reads GAGVSQSPRYKVTKRGQDVALRCDPISGHVSLYWYRQALGQGPEFLTYFNYEAQQDKSGLPNDRFSAERPEGSISTLTIQRTEQRDSAMYRCASSPAGDQYFGPGTRLLVL.

The rearrangement links TRBV15 to TRBJ2-2; no clear D. Trimming stripped 3 bases from V and 4 bases from J, with 18 bases between. This CDR3 has 17 residues. Per the germline V gene, CDR1 is LNHNV and CDR2 is YYDKDF (reference sequence). The CDR3 spells CATSSPSETGLTGELFF. The CDR3 coding sequence is TGTGCCACCAGCAGCCCCTCCGAAACGGGTCTCACCGGGGAGCTGTTTTTT.

This chain uses TRBV7-9 with TRBJ1-2; 10 nucleotides match TRBD1. The ends lost 5 bases at V and 4 bases at J; junction bases unmatched: 7. This CDR3 is built from 15 residues. CDR1 and CDR2 from the germline V gene are SEHNR and FQNEAQ (reference sequence). For the CDR3, the DNA is TGTGCCAGCAGCCCAGACAGGGGGCTGGCCTATGGCTACACCTTC. Protein sequence: CASSPDRGLAYGYTF.

The chain carries TRBV28 and TRBJ2-5, with TRBD2 matching 16 bases. The CDR3 has 16 amino acids. Germline CDR1 reads MDHEN; CDR2 reads SYDVKM. Trimming removed 6 bases from V and 5 bases from J; junction bases left unmatched: 6. CDR3 sequence reads: CASRGGLAGGGETQYF. CDR3 nucleotide sequence: TGTGCCAGCAGAGGGGGACTAGCGGGAGGGGGGGAGACCCAGTACTTC.

This sequence joins TRBV18 and TRBJ2-4; 8 bases are shared with TRBD2. Germline V CDR1 and CDR2: KGHSH, LQKENI. V shed 2 bases and J 3 bases; nucleotides not matched to a gene: 3. The CDR3 sequence is 15 residues long. The CDR3 spells CASSPTGGDKNIQYF. DNA for the CDR3: TGTGCCAGCTCACCAACGGGAGGGGACAAAAACATTCAGTACTTC. Together with reference TRBV18 and TRBJ2-4, the CDR3 gives the full variable domain: NAGVMQNPRHLVRRRGQEARLRCSPMKGHSHVYWYRQLPEEGLKFMVYLQKENIIDESGMPKERFSAEFPKEGPSILRIQQVVRGDSAAYFCASSPTGGDKNIQYFGAGTRLSVL.